The sequence of this T cell receptor (beta chain) was determined in a study of T cells in Graves' hyperthyroidism and ophthalmopathy. General study findings and limits: Model output signaled ophthalmopathy a median about seven months ahead of onset.

A remark on this clonotype: Antigen unknown.

What was amplified from RNA transcripts were TCR beta CDR3 regions. The TCR CDR3 first-round RT-PCR relied on the HTBI primer set. TCRdb fed the multiplex PCR reads into MiXCR, producing one record per CDR3 protein. The data show approximately 380,000 distinct CDR3 sequences, about 14% seen once. The CDR3 consists of 16 residues. Looked up from germline, CDR1 is MDHEN and CDR2 is SYDVKM. With V trimmed by 4 bases and J by 5 bases, 5 bases remained unmatched. Sequencing was performed on blood. This sequence was found in a man aged 50 or older with Graves' ophthalmopathy. The chain couples TRBV28 to TRBJ2-5; 15 bases agree with TRBD2. Here the CDR3 DNA reads TGTGCCAGCAGTTGGACTAGCGGGAGGGTTCTGGAGACCCAGTACTTC. As protein: CASSWTSGRVLETQYF. The whole variable domain, remainder taken from reference TRBV28 and TRBJ2-5, is DVKVTQSSRYLVKRTGEKVFLECVQDMDHENMFWYRQDPGLGLRLIYFSYDVKMKEKGDIPEGYSVSREKKERFSLILESASTNQTSMYLCASSWTSGRVLETQYFGPGTRLLVL.